This T cell receptor (beta chain) originates from a study of identical twins. Each donor (without exception) was a healthy Caucasian. TCRdb ran MiXCR on the 5' RACE reads and lists one entry per CDR3 protein. Of hundreds of thousands of distinct CDR3 sequences in the sample, 8% to 9% are singletons; the top ten hold around 0.98%. The same specimen was also included in a second study, on yellow fever vaccine responses in identical twins.

This sequence originates from a woman in her late teens or twenties in good health. Sequencing was done on a sample of PBMCs.

In nucleotides, the CDR3 is TGTGCCTTCAGTTTGGCGGGAGAATTTTCGAACACCGGGGAGCTGTTTTTT. It yields the protein CAFSLAGEFSNTGELFF. The gene calls are TRBV3-1 and TRBJ2-2, with 7 bases fitting TRBD2. V trimming: 11 bases; J trimming: 0 bases; junction bases outside the gene matches: 15. CDR3 size: 17 residues. CDR1 and CDR2 (germline): LGHDT, YNNKEL (reference sequence).